This TCR beta chain originates from a study of long-term antiretroviral therapy in people with HIV. Study summary: The earliest specimens came about a decade ahead of the 2015 immediate-ART recommendation. Whole-study results and caveats: ART-treated samples gained diversity yet remained below transplant donor controls.

The assay, immunoSEQ v3.0, was run at survey level. Sequencing was performed with immunoSEQ multiplex PCR; in TCRdb, only in-frame clones are kept and a portion is missing. The table records some 48,000 clones, around 80% of them present only once. CDR1 SGHRS and CDR2 YFSETQ come from the germline V gene. The CDR3 runs 12 residues. With 7 bases removed from V and 2 bases from J, the gap between germline ends came to 6 bases. Of note for this clone: Its antigen remains unidentified.

This sequence was found in a young woman with HIV. The chain couples TRBV5-1 to TRBJ2-2; no clear D. This material consisted of unsorted PBMCs, taken 0.8 years after starting antiretroviral therapy. The CDR3 spells CASPANTGELFF. Here the CDR3 DNA reads TGCGCCAGCCCCGCTAACACCGGGGAGCTGTTTTTT.